This T cell receptor (beta chain) emerged from a study of blood T cell repertoires in COVID-19. Germline lookup yields CDR1 MNHNS and CDR2 SASEGT. This CDR3 contains 17 residues. Enrolled through a virtual design, the participants were between 18 and 89 years of age and came from about two dozen US areas. As processed by the authors: Scientists estimated how many nucleated cells there were by amplifying reference gene primers. Produced via immunoSEQ multiplex PCR; TCRdb's table is partial and in-frame only. That table supplies the V and J calls and clone size; D and trimming were determined from the DNA. The table has about 170,000 clones, less than 90% seen once. In this sample, this clone turned up a few times. An end of the junction differs from the germline gene, which may be a read error.

The TCR originated in a woman aged 45 to 65 who had recovered from COVID-19. This chain connects TRBV6-1 to TRBJ1-1; a possible D gene is TRBD1 (5 bases). The sample taken for sequencing was PBMCs or T cells enriched from blood (not recorded which). As DNA, the CDR3 is TGTGCCAGCAGCGAAGGGTGGGGCAAACCTCCGAACACTGAAGCTTTCTTT. This translates into CASSEGWGKPPNTEAFF.